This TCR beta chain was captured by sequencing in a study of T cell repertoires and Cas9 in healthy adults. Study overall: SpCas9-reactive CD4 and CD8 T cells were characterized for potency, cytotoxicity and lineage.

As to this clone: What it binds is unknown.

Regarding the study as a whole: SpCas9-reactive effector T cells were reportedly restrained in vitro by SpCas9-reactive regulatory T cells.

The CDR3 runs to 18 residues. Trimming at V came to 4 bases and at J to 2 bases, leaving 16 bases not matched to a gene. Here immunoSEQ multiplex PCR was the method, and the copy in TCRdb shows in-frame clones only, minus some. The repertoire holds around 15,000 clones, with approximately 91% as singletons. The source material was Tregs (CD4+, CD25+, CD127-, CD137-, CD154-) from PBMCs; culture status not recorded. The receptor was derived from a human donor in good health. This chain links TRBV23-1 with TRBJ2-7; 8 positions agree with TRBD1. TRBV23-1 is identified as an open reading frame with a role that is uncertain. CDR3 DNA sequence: TGCGCCAGCAGTCGTAGTTTAAGACAGGGGATCCCCACCTACGAGCAGTACTTC. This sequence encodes CASSRSLRQGIPTYEQYF.